A single sample is the source of the 26 T cell receptor beta chains below, sequenced in a study of blood T cell repertoires in COVID-19. Profiling relied on immunoSEQ multiplex PCR, and the TCRdb table lists in-frame clones only, not all of them. The table records 150,000 or so clones, approximately 80% of them present only once. Sequencing was done on a sample of peripheral blood. These receptors all stem from a woman aged 60-70 years with COVID-19, enrolled during active disease.

V gene TRBV11-1 combines with J gene TRBJ1-1; no firm D call. Trimming shortened V by 2 bases and J by 5 bases, and 6 bases separated the two germline ends. CDR3 size: 12 residues. Germline values: CDR1 SGHAT, CDR2 FQDESV (reference sequence). The CDR3 region is CASSLTETEAFF. CDR3 bases: TGTGCCAGCAGCTTAACAGAGACTGAAGCTTTCTTT.

V and J are TRBV30 and TRBJ1-2; D gene ambiguous. CDR3 size: 11 residues. With 2 bases removed from V and 9 bases from J, the gap between germline ends came to 10 bases. Germline values: CDR1 GTSNPN, CDR2 SVGIG (reference sequence). The chain's CDR3 is CAWSTRGRYTF. CDR3 nucleotides: TGTGCCTGGAGTACCCGAGGTCGCTACACCTTC.

This clone has just a few counts. The chain uses TRBV11-2 and TRBJ1-5; D is possibly TRBD1 (5 bases). Trimming took off 5 bases at V and 4 bases at J, with 15 bases between the two ends. CDR1 is SGHAT, CDR2 FQNNGV, per germline. This CDR3 comprises 15 residues. The chain's CDR3 is CASSLAGGRNQPQHF. In nucleotides, the CDR3 is TGTGCCAGCAGCCTAGCCGGGGGGAGGAATCAGCCCCAGCATTTT.

CDR3 residues: CASSQTSGSYNEQFF. CDR3 in DNA: TGTGCCAGTAGCCAGACTAGCGGGAGCTACAATGAGCAGTTCTTC. The rearrangement uses TRBV19 and TRBJ2-1; TRBD2 agrees at 12 bases. This CDR3 contains 15 residues. V shed 6 bases and J 3 bases; nucleotides not matched to a gene: 3. Germline loops: CDR1 LNHDA, CDR2 SQIVND (reference sequence).

The chain carries TRBV9 and TRBJ2-2, with 8 bases that match TRBD1. V lost 3 bases to trimming and J lost 5 bases; unmatched junction nucleotides: 9. Germline V CDR1 and CDR2: SGDLS, YYNGEE. This CDR3 region has 16 residues. The CDR3: CASSGTGTGGTGELFF. The CDR3, as DNA: TGTGCCAGCAGCGGCACCGGGACAGGAGGGACCGGGGAGCTGTTTTTT.

The chain combines TRBV5-1 with TRBJ1-1; D remains unclear. V lost 4 bases to trimming and J lost 1 base, with 5 bases between them. The CDR3 contains 12 residues. Germline CDR1 reads SGHRS; CDR2 reads YFSETQ. In DNA, the CDR3 is TGCGCCAGCAGCCGGGGGAACACTGAAGCTTTCTTT. Translated: CASSRGNTEAFF. Full variable domain (outside the CDR3, taken from reference TRBV5-1 and TRBJ1-1): KAGVTQTPRYLIKTRGQQVTLSCSPISGHRSVSWYQQTPGQGLQFLFEYFSETQRNKGNFPGRFSGRQFSNSRSEMNVSTLELGDSALYLCASSRGNTEAFFGQGTRLTVV.

The genes are TRBV28 and TRBJ1-2; D is undetermined. V lost 9 bases to trimming and J lost 4 bases, with 12 bases between them. Germline V gives CDR1 MDHEN, CDR2 SYDVKM. This CDR3 is 12 amino acids long. The CDR3 DNA reads as TGTGCCAGTACGCCCGGTGGCTATGGCTACACCTTC. This translates into CASTPGGYGYTF.

Comments on this clone: Sequence at one end of the junction differs from germline and may be a read error. This sequence joins TRBV7-7 and TRBJ2-5, with D perhaps matching TRBD1 or TRBD2 (6 bases each). CDR1 is SSHAT, CDR2 FNYEAQ, per germline (reference sequence). This CDR3 is built from 15 residues. The CDR3 DNA sequence: TGTGCTAGCAGCTTAGGGGGGACATCGGGGGAGACCCAGTACTTC. This translates into CASSLGGTSGETQYF.

The chain employs TRBV11-2 and TRBJ2-1; D is uncertain. CDR3 length equals 15 residues. Germline-derived CDR1 and CDR2 are SGHAT and FQNNGV. Trimming removed 0 bases at V and 0 bases at J, with 6 bases between. CDR3 in amino acids: CASSLDGSSYNEQFF. The CDR3 nucleotides read TGTGCCAGCAGCTTAGATGGCAGCTCCTACAATGAGCAGTTCTTC.

This clone was seen many times. The chain carries TRBV18 and TRBJ2-2; 9 bases match TRBD1. The CDR3 loop spans 17 amino acids. J gave up 5 bases and V 2 bases, and 9 bases lay outside the gene matches. Germline CDR1 is KGHSH and CDR2 is LQKENI. As DNA, the CDR3 is TGTGCCAGCTCACCAGCGAACAGGGGGCATGGGACCGGGGAGCTGTTTTTT. Translating it yields CASSPANRGHGTGELFF.

The chain employs TRBV19 and TRBJ2-3; D not certain. The CDR3 totals 14 residues. Germline CDR1 reads LNHDA; CDR2 reads SQIVND (reference sequence). V was pared by 6 bases and J by 4 bases, with 14 bases between. CDR3 region: CASRDSRLPDTQYF. CDR3 DNA sequence: TGTGCCAGTAGGGATAGCCGTCTCCCAGATACGCAGTATTTT.

The chain employs TRBV5-5 and TRBJ1-4; possible D gene TRBD1, 5 bases. The CDR3 consists of 14 residues. V was pared by 3 bases and J by 5 bases, with 11 bases between. Germline V lookup: CDR1 SGHKS, CDR2 YYEKEE (reference sequence). The CDR3 DNA reads TGTGCCAGCAGCTCCGGACAAGAGAATGAAAAACTGTTTTTT. Translation gives CASSSGQENEKLFF.

The gene calls are TRBV19 and TRBJ1-2, with 10 nucleotides matching TRBD1. The CDR3 length is 19 residues. Germline V lookup: CDR1 LNHDA, CDR2 SQIVND (reference sequence). J was trimmed by 0 bases and V by 4 bases; bases with no gene match: 14. The CDR3, as DNA: TGTGCCAGTAGTACCTTTTCCCCGACAGGGGGCAAAGCTAACTATGGCTACACCTTC. It is translated as CASSTFSPTGGKANYGYTF.

This chain links TRBV5-5 with TRBJ1-1, with TRBD1 as a possible D gene (5 bases). Germline assignment: CDR1 SGHKS and CDR2 YYEKEE (reference sequence). The ends were cut back, 0 bases at V and 3 bases at J, with 9 bases in the middle. The CDR3 runs to 14 residues. In DNA, the CDR3 is TGTGCCAGCAGCTTGGACAGGACCTACACTGAAGCTTTCTTT. Its protein is CASSLDRTYTEAFF.

V is TRBV4-2 and J is TRBJ2-3; TRBD2 matches at 9 bases. Germline trimming cut 0 bases from V and 2 bases from J; bases unmatched to any gene: 12. The CDR3 spans 19 residues. Germline assignment: CDR1 LGHNA and CDR2 YNFKEQ. The CDR3 bases are TGTGCCAGCAGCCAAGATAGGGTAGCGGGAGTGGGCTTCACAGATACGCAGTATTTT. The encoded protein is CASSQDRVAGVGFTDTQYF.

The chain has TRBV2 and TRBJ2-1; D gene unclear. V was trimmed by 6 bases and J by 5 bases, leaving 5 bases between them. The CDR3 spans 11 residues. Germline-derived CDR1 and CDR2 are SNHLY and FYNNEI. The CDR3 DNA reads TGTGCCAGCAGAGCAAACAATGAGCAGTTCTTC. It codes for CASRANNEQFF. Supplemented by reference TRBV2 and TRBJ2-1, the full variable domain reads EPEVTQTPSHQVTQMGQEVILRCVPISNHLYFYWYRQILGQKVEFLVSFYNNEISEKSEIFDDQFSVERPDGSNFTLKIRSTKLEDSAMYFCASRANNEQFFGPGTRLTVL.

The gene calls are TRBV7-3 and TRBJ2-1, with D perhaps TRBD2 (5 bases). With 5 bases removed from V and 3 bases from J, the gap between germline ends came to 14 bases. The CDR3 spans 15 residues. Germline assignment: CDR1 SGHTA and CDR2 FQGTGA. The CDR3, as DNA: TGTGCCAGCAGCACCCTCAGCGGAAGCTACAATGAGCAGTTCTTC. Amino acid sequence: CASSTLSGSYNEQFF.

The chain combines TRBV6-2 or TRBV6-3 with TRBJ1-3, with a tentative D call TRBD1 (5 bases). CDR1 and CDR2 from the germline V gene are MNHEY and SVGEGT. The CDR3 spans 14 residues. The V and J ends lost 7 bases and 0 bases respectively, with 10 bases between them. The chain's CDR3 is CASNPGASGNTIYF. The CDR3 nucleotides read TGTGCCAGCAACCCTGGGGCCTCTGGAAACACCATATATTTT.

The rearrangement joins TRBV6-5 to TRBJ2-3, with TRBD2 identical over 8 bases. V shed 5 bases, J shed 0 bases, and the junction held 4 bases outside the gene matches. The CDR3 loop spans 15 amino acids. CDR1 is MNHEY, CDR2 SVGAGI, per germline. The CDR3 region has the DNA TGTGCCAGCAGTCGTAGCGGGGTGAGCACAGATACGCAGTATTTT. It yields the protein CASSRSGVSTDTQYF.

The chain uses TRBV2 and TRBJ1-1, with TRBD1 matching 8 bases. Germline assignment: CDR1 SNHLY and CDR2 FYNNEI. Unmatched junction bases numbered 7, after V lost 6 bases and J lost 1 base. CDR3 length: 15 amino acids. For the CDR3, the DNA is TGTGCCAGCAGCCGAGACAGGGGTTGGAACACTGAAGCTTTCTTT. As protein: CASSRDRGWNTEAFF. Full variable domain (outside the CDR3, taken from reference TRBV2 and TRBJ1-1): EPEVTQTPSHQVTQMGQEVILRCVPISNHLYFYWYRQILGQKVEFLVSFYNNEISEKSEIFDDQFSVERPDGSNFTLKIRSTKLEDSAMYFCASSRDRGWNTEAFFGQGTRLTVV.

This chain connects TRBV18 to TRBJ1-1; D uncertain. The CDR3 totals 14 residues. The ends were cut back, 2 bases at V and 5 bases at J, with 12 bases in the middle. Germline values: CDR1 KGHSH, CDR2 LQKENI. DNA of the CDR3: TGTGCCAGCTCACCATTCTTCGGTTGGACTGAAGCTTTCTTT. Amino acids: CASSPFFGWTEAFF.

This chain's CDR3 is CASSQRDRGGTEAFF. CDR3 sequence (DNA): TGCGCCAGCAGCCAAAGGGACAGGGGTGGCACTGAAGCTTTCTTT. The rearrangement links TRBV4-1 to TRBJ1-1; TRBD1 matches at 10 bases. The CDR3 loop spans 15 amino acids. V trimming: 2 bases; J trimming: 4 bases; junction bases outside the gene matches: 4. CDR1 MGHRA and CDR2 YSYEKL come from the germline V gene.

The chain uses TRBV7-3 and TRBJ2-2; 9 bases map to TRBD2. J lost 8 bases, V lost 2 bases, and 6 bases had no gene match. The CDR3 sequence is 15 residues long. Germline V lookup: CDR1 SGHTA, CDR2 FQGTGA. CDR3 DNA sequence: TGTGCCAGCAGCTTAGGAGGCGGGAGGGCAGGGGAGCTGTTTTTT. Its protein is CASSLGGGRAGELFF. Looking up the rest from reference TRBV7-3 and TRBJ2-2 gives the full variable domain: GAGVSQTPSNKVTEKGKYVELRCDPISGHTALYWYRQSLGQGPEFLIYFQGTGAADDSGLPNDRFFAVRPEGSVSTLKIQRTERGDSAVYLCASSLGGGRAGELFFGEGSRLTVL.

The chain recombines TRBV11-2 with TRBJ2-4; the match to TRBD1 covers 10 bases. With 5 bases clipped from V and 8 bases from J, the junction kept 9 bases outside the gene matches. This CDR3 is 15 amino acids long. Germline V lookup: CDR1 SGHAT, CDR2 FQNNGV. CDR3 sequence (DNA): TGTGCCAGCAGCCTCACTCCGGGACAGGGGTACATTCAGTACTTC. Amino acid sequence: CASSLTPGQGYIQYF. The whole variable domain, remainder taken from reference TRBV11-2 and TRBJ2-4, is EAGVAQSPRYKIIEKRQSVAFWCNPISGHATLYWYQQILGQGPKLLIQFQNNGVVDDSQLPKDRFSAERLKGVDSTLKIQPAKLEDSAVYLCASSLTPGQGYIQYFGAGTRLSVL.

The J gene is TRBJ1-1, the V gene TRBV14; 7 bases map to TRBD1. The CDR3 sequence is 13 residues long. The junction had 2 bases not matched to a gene; V was cut back by 6 bases and J by 1 base. The germline V gene has CDR1 SGHDN and CDR2 FVKESK. The CDR3 is CASRGTANTEAFF. The CDR3 DNA follows: TGTGCCAGCAGGGGGACAGCGAACACTGAAGCTTTCTTT.

V and J are TRBV11-2 and TRBJ2-1, with 9 nucleotides matching TRBD2. Germline V gene lookup returns CDR1 SGHAT and CDR2 FQNNGV. J lost 0 bases, V lost 3 bases, and 6 bases had no gene match. The CDR3 loop spans 17 amino acids. CDR3 nucleotides: TGTGCCAGCAGCTTCGGGACTAGCAGGGGCTCCTACAATGAGCAGTTCTTC. This gives the protein CASSFGTSRGSYNEQFF.